Below, 31 T cell receptor beta chains from the same sample are listed, as sequenced in a study of naive and memory T cell subsets. Two oligonucleotides, mixed equimolar, formed the beta constant-region primer covering TRBC1 and TRBC2. A single record per CDR3 protein comes from TCRdb applying MiXCR to the UMI-ligation and nested PCR reads. The table shows 140,000 to 150,000 distinct CDR3 sequences, with approximately 15% occurring only once. The sequenced sample was naive CD4+ T cells from blood. These TCRs come from a human donor in good health.

V usage is TRBV3-1 and J usage is TRBJ2-3; 8 positions match TRBD2. J lost 5 bases, V lost 6 bases, and 10 bases had no gene match. The germline V gene has CDR1 LGHDT and CDR2 YNNKEL (reference sequence). The CDR3 runs to 15 residues. The CDR3 DNA sequence: TGTGCCAGCAGTCTACCGGGACTAGGAGGAGATACGCAGTATTTT. It codes for CASSLPGLGGDTQYF.

Comments on this clonotype: One end of the junction varies from germline; a read error may be responsible. This rearrangement joins TRBV20-1 to TRBJ2-7; 7 nucleotides align to TRBD1. This CDR3 is 11 amino acids long. Germline-derived CDR1 and CDR2 are DFQATT and SNEGSKA (reference sequence). The CDR3 DNA reads as TGCAGTGCTATGACAGGGATAAGCTGGAACTTC. Protein product: CSAMTGISWNF.

The sample holds a few counts of this clonotype. The rearrangement links TRBV7-2 to TRBJ2-7; 8 bases align to TRBD2. CDR1 is SGHTA and CDR2 is FQGNSA in the germline V gene. With V trimmed by 5 bases and J by 0 bases, 9 bases remained unmatched. The CDR3 is 16 residues long. CDR3 nucleotide sequence: TGTGCCAGCAGCCCGAGGGATAGCGGGACCTCCTACGAGCAGTACTTC. Amino acid sequence: CASSPRDSGTSYEQYF.

The rearrangement uses TRBV19 and TRBJ2-1; 9 bases map to TRBD1. Looked up from germline, CDR1 is LNHDA and CDR2 is SQIVND (reference sequence). This CDR3 contains 13 residues. V lost 10 bases and J lost 4; bases outside the gene matches: 5. Here the CDR3 reads CAIRDRAYNEQFF. CDR3 sequence (DNA): TGTGCCATCCGGGACAGGGCTTACAATGAGCAGTTCTTC.

A few counts support this clonotype. The CDR3 sequence is CASSLEPLGVGNTEAFF. The CDR3, as DNA: TGTGCCAGCAGCTTAGAGCCTTTGGGGGTTGGGAACACTGAAGCTTTCTTT. The V gene is TRBV7-6, the J gene TRBJ1-1, with D possibly being TRBD1 (5 bases). Trimming removed 1 base from V and 1 base from J, with 16 bases in between. Germline CDR1 is SGHVS and CDR2 is FNYEAQ. This CDR3 has 17 residues.

This clonotype has just a few counts. The V gene is TRBV7-9, the J gene TRBJ1-1; a possible D gene is TRBD1 (5 bases). CDR3 size: 14 residues. The germline V gene encodes CDR1 SEHNR and CDR2 FQNEAQ (reference sequence). V lost 0 bases, J lost 8 bases, and 13 bases lay in between. The CDR3 DNA is TGTGCCAGCAGCTTAGCCCCGACAGTTTCCGAAGCTTTCTTT. It is translated as CASSLAPTVSEAFF.

This clonotype was detected only a few times. The CDR3 bases are TGTGCCACCACTCGGGGGGGAGATGAGCAGTTCTTC. Translated: CATTRGGDEQFF. The genes are TRBV24-1 and TRBJ2-1; TRBD2 aligns across 8 bases. V was pared by 8 bases and J by 8 bases, with 4 bases of the junction left unmatched. The CDR3 is 12 residues long. Germline values: CDR1 KGHDR, CDR2 SFDVKD.

This clonotype was found many times. The genes are TRBV20-1 and TRBJ2-1; D gene uncertain. CDR3 length: 12 residues. Per germline, CDR1 DFQATT and CDR2 SNEGSKA (reference sequence). The V gene lost 1 base and the J gene lost 2 bases, with 3 bases spanning the gap. In DNA, the CDR3 is TGCAGTGCTAGAGTTACCTACAATGAGCAGTTCTTC. The encoded protein is CSARVTYNEQFF.

The J gene is TRBJ1-6, the V gene TRBV7-9; no definite D call. This CDR3 has 16 residues. V was cut by 5 bases and J by 8 bases, with 19 bases left in between. Germline V lookup: CDR1 SEHNR, CDR2 FQNEAQ (reference sequence). CDR3 coding DNA: TGTGCCAGCAGCCTCTCGTGGAGGGCAACGCATTCACCCCTCCACTTT. This gives the protein CASSLSWRATHSPLHF.

The V gene is TRBV4-1, the J gene TRBJ2-2, with TRBD2 matching 13 bases. Trimming removed 1 base from V and 6 bases from J; junction bases left unmatched: 8. The CDR3 runs 18 residues. From germline, CDR1 is MGHRA and CDR2 YSYEKL. The CDR3 loop is CASSQVRRTSGSPGELFF. In nucleotides, the CDR3 is TGCGCCAGCAGCCAAGTCCGCCGGACTAGCGGGAGCCCCGGGGAGCTGTTTTTT.

The chain joins TRBV25-1 to TRBJ2-2; the D gene is possibly TRBD1 (5 bases). Trimming stripped 2 bases from V and 2 bases from J, with 12 bases between. Germline loops: CDR1 MGHDK, CDR2 SYGVNS. The CDR3 has 16 amino acids. The DNA of the CDR3 is TGTGCCAGCAGTGAAGTTGGGGCTCAAAACACCGGGGAGCTGTTTTTT. The encoded protein is CASSEVGAQNTGELFF.

This clonotype was seen just once. The J gene is TRBJ2-5, the V gene TRBV6-2 or TRBV6-3; maybe TRBD2 (6 bases). CDR1 is MNHEY, CDR2 SVGEGT, per germline. The V and J ends lost 6 bases and 1 base respectively, with 15 bases between them. CDR3 length equals 15 residues. CDR3 bases: TGTGCCAGCAGCGGGGGACTGGGGACCCAAGAGACCCAGTACTTC. This codes for CASSGGLGTQETQYF.

This clonotype came up a few times. The V gene is TRBV5-1, the J gene TRBJ2-5; TRBD1 agrees at 12 bases. V shed 4 bases and J 5 bases; nucleotides not matched to a gene: 9. The germline V gene encodes CDR1 SGHRS and CDR2 YFSETQ. The CDR3 has 16 residues. As DNA, the CDR3 is TGCGCCAGCAGCCGAGGGACAGGGGGCGCGTTGGAGACCCAGTACTTC. This translates into CASSRGTGGALETQYF.

This clonotype appeared a few times. J is TRBJ2-1 and V is TRBV4-3; maybe TRBD2 (6 bases). Germline V gene sequence: CDR1 LGHNA, CDR2 YSLEER. The CDR3 is made up of 15 amino acids. Trimming shortened V by 0 bases and J by 6 bases, and 12 bases separated the two germline ends. The CDR3 region is CASSQEGFGGNEQFF. CDR3 DNA: TGCGCCAGCAGCCAAGAGGGATTCGGGGGCAATGAGCAGTTCTTC.

The chain uses TRBV5-4 and TRBJ2-3, with TRBD2 matching 9 bases. Germline lookup yields CDR1 SGHNT and CDR2 YYREEE (reference sequence). This CDR3 is built from 12 residues. Losses at the gene ends were 4 bases for V and 12 bases for J; bases not matched to a gene: 6. CDR3: CASSRQREVQYF. The CDR3 nucleotides read TGTGCCAGCAGCCGACAGCGGGAGGTTCAGTATTTT.

The gene calls are TRBV7-3 and TRBJ1-6; D is perhaps TRBD1 (5 bases). CDR3 length: 14 residues. V was trimmed by 3 bases and J by 7 bases, leaving 10 bases between them. Germline V lookup: CDR1 SGHTA, CDR2 FQGTGA. CDR3 in amino acids: CASSFSGYNSPLHF. Written as DNA, the CDR3 is TGTGCCAGCAGCTTCTCAGGGTACAATTCACCCCTCCACTTT.

The J gene is TRBJ1-3, the V gene TRBV9; 9 bases are a match to TRBD1. V trimming: 0 bases; J trimming: 2 bases; junction bases outside the gene matches: 0. Germline V lookup: CDR1 SGDLS, CDR2 YYNGEE. The CDR3 runs 15 residues. This CDR3 reads CASSVGDRAGNTIYF. DNA of the CDR3: TGTGCCAGCAGCGTAGGGGACAGGGCTGGAAACACCATATATTTT.

The chain uses TRBV5-1 and TRBJ2-5; TRBD2 might be the D (7 bases). The V gene's germline CDR1 is SGHRS and CDR2 YFSETQ. This CDR3 region has 18 residues. V dropped 0 bases and J dropped 1 base, with 19 bases sitting between them. For the CDR3, the DNA is TGCGCCAGCAGCTTGGATGTCGGGGGGCCCTTAGTCCAAGAGACCCAGTACTTC. Encoded protein: CASSLDVGGPLVQETQYF.

Only a few counts were recorded for this clonotype. The J gene is TRBJ1-2, the V gene TRBV21-1; no DNA check was done on the table's D call, TRBD1. TRBV21-1 constitutes a pseudogene. This CDR3 has 12 amino acids. CDR3 sequence: CASSKDAGGYTF. The CDR3 coding sequence is TGTGCCAGCAGCAAAGATGCAGGGGGCTACACCTTC.

In this sample, this clonotype turned up a few times. The genes are TRBV15 and TRBJ2-7, with D perhaps being TRBD1 or TRBD2 (5 bases each). The CDR3 runs to 15 residues. The V gene's germline CDR1 is LNHNV and CDR2 YYDKDF (reference sequence). The V end was cut by 0 bases, the J end by 5 bases, with 14 bases between. Here the CDR3 DNA reads TGTGCCACCAGCAGAGAGTCCGAGGGGCTCAACGAGCAGTACTTC. Translating it yields CATSRESEGLNEQYF.

The chain carries TRBV25-1 and TRBJ1-6, with 7 nucleotides matching TRBD1. This CDR3 is built from 13 residues. Looked up from germline, CDR1 is MGHDK and CDR2 is SYGVNS. V lost 4 bases and J lost 8; bases outside the gene matches: 2. CDR3 in DNA: TGTGCCAGCAGTGTGACAGGGTATTCACCCCTCCACTTT. Amino acids: CASSVTGYSPLHF.

The chain is built from TRBV30 and TRBJ1-2, with D possibly matching TRBD1 (6 bases). The CDR3 contains 14 residues. Trimming stripped 1 base from V and 3 bases from J, with 12 bases between. Looked up from germline, CDR1 is GTSNPN and CDR2 is SVGIG (reference sequence). The CDR3 DNA reads TGTGCCTGGAGTGGTGGGCAGGGGCACTATGGCTACACCTTC. Its protein is CAWSGGQGHYGYTF. The full variable domain, with the rest looked up from reference TRBV30 and TRBJ1-2, is SQTIHQWPATLVQPVGSPLSLECTVEGTSNPNLYWYRQAAGRGLQLLFYSVGIGQISSEVPQNLSASRPQDRQFILSSKKLLLSDSGFYLCAWSGGQGHYGYTFGSGTRLTVV.

This clonotype came up a few times. This rearrangement joins TRBV24-1 to TRBJ2-1; TRBD2 aligns across 11 bases. The germline V gene has CDR1 KGHDR and CDR2 SFDVKD. J was trimmed by 7 bases and V by 4 bases; bases with no gene match: 8. The CDR3 is 16 amino acids. CDR3 nucleotide sequence: TGTGCCACCAGTGAATCACTAGCGGGAGTTTCAAATGAGCAGTTCTTC. It is translated as CATSESLAGVSNEQFF.

This chain links TRBV29-1 with TRBJ1-1, with D unclear. Germline V gene data show CDR1 as SQVTM and CDR2 as ANQGSEA. The CDR3 has 14 amino acids. The germline V and J ends were trimmed by 0 bases and 1 base, with 9 bases remaining between them. CDR3 DNA sequence: TGCAGCGTTGAAGATCCTGTTAGGAACACTGAAGCTTTCTTT. This translates into CSVEDPVRNTEAFF. Filled out from reference TRBV29-1 and TRBJ1-1, the complete variable domain reads SAVISQKPSRDICQRGTSLTIQCQVDSQVTMMFWYRQQPGQSLTLIATANQGSEATYESGFVIDKFPISRPNLTFSTLTVSNMSPEDSSIYLCSVEDPVRNTEAFFGQGTRLTVV.

The rearrangement uses TRBV5-1 and TRBJ1-2, with 7 positions matching TRBD1. Germline CDR1 reads SGHRS; CDR2 reads YFSETQ. CDR3 length: 13 residues. The V segment lost 4 bases and the J segment 8 bases; nucleotides outside the gene matches: 8. CDR3 sequence: CASSRDRDHGYTF. As DNA, the CDR3 is TGCGCCAGCAGCCGTGACAGGGATCACGGCTACACCTTC.

This clonotype occurred a few times. CDR3: CASSQDYPGLAVDTGELFF. The CDR3 DNA is TGTGCCAGCAGCCAGGATTACCCGGGACTAGCCGTAGACACCGGGGAGCTGTTTTTT. The chain recombines TRBV14 with TRBJ2-2, with TRBD2 identical over 9 bases. V trimming: 3 bases; J trimming: 3 bases; junction bases outside the gene matches: 14. The length of the CDR3 is 19 residues. The germline CDR1 and CDR2 sequences are SGHDN and FVKESK.

V gene TRBV3-1 combines with J gene TRBJ2-1; unclear D gene. Trimming stripped 1 base from V and 6 bases from J, with 10 bases between. Germline V gives CDR1 LGHDT, CDR2 YNNKEL (reference sequence). The CDR3 has 14 amino acids. The DNA of the CDR3 is TGTGCCAGCAGCCAAGCTCGGAGTAGCAATGAGCAGTTCTTC. This encodes CASSQARSSNEQFF.

The chain employs TRBV29-1 and TRBJ2-1, with a weak D call TRBD1 (6 bases). Germline CDR1 and CDR2: SQVTM and ANQGSEA. The CDR3 has 12 amino acids. Trimming took off 6 bases at V and 7 bases at J, with 13 bases between the two ends. The CDR3 is CSVARGINEQFF. The CDR3 DNA reads as TGCAGCGTCGCGAGGGGGATAAATGAGCAGTTCTTC.

CDR3 DNA: TGTGCCAGCTCCGGGAGCCAAGAGACCCAGTACTTC. Protein: CASSGSQETQYF. V and J are TRBV4-2 and TRBJ2-5; TRBD2 might be the D (6 bases). The germline V gene has CDR1 LGHNA and CDR2 YNFKEQ. This CDR3 is 12 amino acids long. The V end lost 8 bases, the J end lost 1 base, and 8 bases lay between the germline ends.

The chain couples TRBV12-3 or TRBV12-4 to TRBJ1-2, with TRBD1 identical over 7 bases. The CDR3 sequence is 15 residues long. J was trimmed by 3 bases and V by 5 bases; bases with no gene match: 9. CDR3 sequence reads: CASSPRQGMHYGYTF. For the CDR3, the DNA is TGTGCCAGCAGTCCACGACAGGGTATGCACTATGGCTACACCTTC.

Ten or more counts support this clonotype. J is TRBJ2-3 and V is TRBV7-2; no reliable D call. The CDR3 is 13 amino acids. Trimming removed 2 bases at V and 2 bases at J, with 5 bases between. Looked up from germline, CDR1 is SGHTA and CDR2 is FQGNSA. CDR3 loop: CASSLLYTDTQYF. The DNA of the CDR3 is TGTGCCAGCAGCTTACTTTACACAGATACGCAGTATTTT.